This T cell receptor beta chain came from a study of T cells in Graves' hyperthyroidism and ophthalmopathy. Study-wide points: Ophthalmopathy was told apart from stable hyperthyroidism by a 13 V-J model.

The CDR3 contains 17 residues. CDR1 and CDR2 from the germline V gene are MNHEY and SMNVEV (reference sequence). V lost 6 bases to trimming and J lost 6 bases; unmatched junction nucleotides: 18. Aged 18 to 65, the patients had hyperthyroidism that was newly diagnosed and had lasted under 2 months. Cells are PBMCs isolated from roughly 9.3 ml of fresh blood. About this clonotype: Its target is not known.

TCR beta CDR3 sequences were amplified from RNA transcripts. First-round RT-PCR of the TCR CDR3 relied on the HTBI primer set. Each CDR3 protein is one row after TCRdb ran MiXCR on the multiplex PCR reads. The data hold approximately 560,000 distinct CDR3 sequences, with roughly 14% observed a single time. The source is a woman in her twenties or thirties with Graves' hyperthyroidism. The chain links TRBV27 to TRBJ2-3, with 7 bases that match TRBD2. Sequencing input: blood. The CDR3 region is CASSRGLPGGFTDTQYF. DNA for the CDR3: TGTGCCAGCAGCCGGGGATTACCGGGAGGATTTACCGATACGCAGTATTTT.